This entry lists 9 T cell receptor beta chains sequenced from one sample in a study of molecular identifiers for immune sequencing clone quantification. TCRdb itself ran the PCR reads through MiXCR, one entry per CDR3 protein. The profile shows around 94,000 distinct CDR3 sequences, about 35% of them singletons. The sequenced material came from naive CD8+ T cells from blood, with Jurkat cell RNA spiked in. Subset denoted: FACS-sorted CD8+CD4-CCR7+CD45RA+ naive T cells. The source of these receptors is a human donor in good health. Some libraries in this study had Jurkat cell RNA spiked in.

In DNA form, the CDR3 reads TGTGCCAGCAGCTTAGGGGGACTAGCAGATAACCAAGAGACCCAGTACTTC. Its translation is CASSLGGLADNQETQYF. The V gene is TRBV7-2, the J gene TRBJ2-5; 9 nucleotides line up with TRBD2. Germline assignment: CDR1 SGHTA and CDR2 FQGNSA. The V gene end was trimmed by 1 base and the J gene end by 0 bases; junction bases not matched to a gene: 6. The CDR3 length is 17 residues.

The chain carries TRBV19 and TRBJ2-3, with D possibly TRBD1 on 6 matching bases. CDR3 length equals 15 residues. Per the germline V gene, CDR1 is LNHDA and CDR2 is SQIVND (reference sequence). V lost 6 bases to trimming and J lost 3 bases, with 16 bases between them. The CDR3 nucleotides read TGTGCCAGTAGGGCGAGCAGGGGTCGGACAGATACGCAGTATTTT. Amino acid sequence: CASRASRGRTDTQYF.

This clonotype showed up many times. The chain is built from TRBV28 and TRBJ2-7; the D is unclear. The V and J ends lost 5 bases and 4 bases respectively, with 15 bases between them. This CDR3 has 14 amino acids. CDR1 MDHEN and CDR2 SYDVKM come from the germline V gene. The CDR3 DNA is TGTGCCAGCAGTCCCCACCCCGCCTCTTACGAGCAGTACTTC. Protein product: CASSPHPASYEQYF.

The rearrangement uses TRBV12-3 or TRBV12-4 and TRBJ1-2; 7 nucleotides align to TRBD1. V dropped 3 bases and J dropped 8; count of bases not matched to a gene: 9. The CDR3 length is 14 residues. As DNA, the CDR3 is TGTGCCAGCAGTTTGACAGGGAGGTCCCAGGGCTACACCTTC. This gives the protein CASSLTGRSQGYTF.

This rearrangement joins TRBV27 to TRBJ2-5, with 12 nucleotides matching TRBD2. Germline CDR1 MNHEY, CDR2 SMNVEV (reference sequence). CDR3 length: 16 amino acids. V was clipped by 6 bases and J by 3 bases; unmatched bases: 8. CDR3 nucleotide sequence: TGTGCCAGCAGCCTTATTCTAGCGGGAGGGAAAGAGACCCAGTACTTC. This gives the protein CASSLILAGGKETQYF.

Worth noting for this clonotype: A much larger clone lies a single base off, so this may be a read error. The V call is TRBV7-9, the J call TRBJ2-3; D remains unclear. Trimming removed 9 bases at V and 5 bases at J, with 18 bases between. Germline V gene sequence: CDR1 SEHNR, CDR2 FQNEAQ (reference sequence). The CDR3 spans 14 residues. The CDR3 nucleotides are TGTGCCAGGAACGAAGCCACTACCGAAGATACGCAGTATTTT. It yields the protein CARNEATTEDTQYF.

This clonotype was observed at least ten times. The rearrangement links TRBV24-1 to TRBJ2-2; D not resolved. The CDR3 consists of 15 residues. V shed 2 bases and J shed 6 bases, with 12 bases lying between them. The germline CDR1 and CDR2 sequences are KGHDR and SFDVKD. The CDR3 bases are TGTGCCACCAGTGATTGGAACGGCGTAGCCGGGGAGCTGTTTTTT. Translation gives CATSDWNGVAGELFF.

This clonotype showed up many times. The gene calls are TRBV11-2 and TRBJ2-5, with D possibly called TRBD1 or TRBD2 (5 bases each). V lost 5 bases to trimming and J lost 5 bases, with 18 bases between them. Germline V gives CDR1 SGHAT, CDR2 FQNNGV. There are 15 residues in the CDR3. The CDR3 DNA is TGTGCCAGCAGCCGATCCGGGACGGCTGGGGAGACCCAGTACTTC. Encoded protein: CASSRSGTAGETQYF.

This rearrangement joins TRBV28 to TRBJ2-2; TRBD2 matches 11 bases. This CDR3 contains 18 residues. V lost 6 bases and J lost 5; bases outside the gene matches: 14. The germline CDR1 and CDR2 sequences are MDHEN and SYDVKM. As DNA, the CDR3 is TGTGCCAGCAGGCGTCTCAAAACTAGCGGGAGTGAGACCGGGGAGCTGTTTTTT. Its translation is CASRRLKTSGSETGELFF. The whole variable domain, remainder taken from reference TRBV28 and TRBJ2-2, is DVKVTQSSRYLVKRTGEKVFLECVQDMDHENMFWYRQDPGLGLRLIYFSYDVKMKEKGDIPEGYSVSREKKERFSLILESASTNQTSMYLCASRRLKTSGSETGELFFGEGSRLTVL.